This paragraph covers one TCR beta chain sequence. Sequencing used immunoSEQ multiplex PCR; TCRdb keeps in-frame clones, though not all of them. In the table there are 500,000 to 550,000 clones, around three quarters of which are singletons. This entry is derived from a study of shared T cell receptors in the human thymus. V gave up 0 bases and J gave up 3 bases; unmatched junction bases: 5. The CDR3 runs to 15 residues. Germline assignment: CDR1 MGHRA and CDR2 YSYEKL. These data also formed part of another study, on human thymus T cells.

The receptor's source is a boy younger than two with a congenital heart defect. The chain couples TRBV4-1 to TRBJ2-7, with TRBD2 matching 7 bases. The sample was thymocytes. The CDR3 region is CASSQERKRDYEQYF. As DNA, the CDR3 is TGCGCCAGCAGCCAAGAACGCAAGCGGGACTACGAGCAGTACTTC.